The entry below describes one T cell receptor beta chain. There were TCR beta CDR3 regions amplified from RNA transcripts. HTBI primers drove first-round RT-PCR of the TCR CDR3. MiXCR was run by TCRdb on the multiplex PCR reads, yielding one entry per CDR3 protein. The sample lists 300,000 to 400,000 distinct CDR3 sequences; roughly 18% were seen once. V was clipped by 4 bases and J by 6 bases, with 13 bases between them. Germline CDR1 SGHDN, CDR2 FVKESK. This CDR3 comprises 13 residues. Every diagnosis used clinical symptoms, serum thyroxine and TRAb, thyroid ultrasound and orbital computed tomography. The PBMCs were taken from around 9 ml of fresh peripheral blood. The source of the sample is a study of T cells in Graves' hyperthyroidism and ophthalmopathy.

This chain joins TRBV14 and TRBJ2-7, with D perhaps matching TRBD1 (5 bases). What was sequenced was blood. This receptor was identified in a man younger than 30 with Graves' ophthalmopathy. As DNA, the CDR3 is TGTGCCAGCAGCCGGGTCAGGGCAGGCGAGCAGTACTTC. Its translation: CASSRVRAGEQYF.